This TCR beta chain was identified during a study of blood T cell repertoires in COVID-19 (TCRdb year 2020). With regard to the full study: Collaborator samples came from the United States, Italy and Spain and covered acute and convalescent phases of COVID-19. Deeply sampled blood TCRbeta repertoires from subjects exposed to, actively infected with, or recovered from COVID-19 were included in the dataset. Where available, HLA class I and class II types were taken from metadata supplied by the sample provider and were not determined by assay-based typing. The sample metadata nearly always contained a de-identified subject ID, COVID-19 status, age in years and sex. Samples came from the ongoing ImmuneRACE study (first 160 participants) plus 1,254 subjects from 6 global collaborators. The repertoires were released in a freely available public database intended as a resource for research on the immune response to SARS-CoV-2. The prospective study material was composed of cDNA or gDNA derived from T cells, B-cell-depleted T cells, or PBMCs.

A note on this clone: Its binding antigen is unknown. No qualities accompany the bases; no much larger clone lies one base away.

The investigation overall reported the following: The amount of clinical and demographic metadata varied by source and participant and was provided uncurated.

Collaborating institutions collected whole blood in K2EDTA tubes following their own protocols. For TCRbeta analysis, collaborators shipped samples in one of three forms: frozen whole blood, isolated PBMCs, or DNA extracted from either of those sample types. TCRbeta CDR3 regions were amplified from genomic DNA by means of the immunoSEQ Assay, a bias-controlled multiplex PCR. For the original study's pipeline: The number of nucleated cells in each sample was estimated from the amplification of reference gene primers within the assay. Sequence reads were collapsed and filtered to measure the absolute abundance of every unique TCRbeta CDR3 rearrangement. For each sample, productive Simpson clonality was calculated as the square root of Simpson's diversity index over productive rearrangements. TCRdb took over this immuneACCESS table, retaining in-frame rearrangements with V and J assigned. Such tables are incomplete; in checked studies, under half of the missing clones stem from an unresolved V gene, and the remainder is unexplained. Clone size and V and J calls were adopted from that table, with D and trimming inferred from the DNA. Across this sample there are 150,000 or so clones, with roughly 90% seen only once. The ten most abundant clones make up roughly a sixth of the sample.

A distance of 7 bases separates the germline ends of V and J, which lose 3 bases and 1 base respectively. The CDR3 runs 13 amino acids, cysteine and phenylalanine included. Only the CDR3 DNA stays, 39 bases, in frame from base 1. From the germline V gene, CDR1 is SGHVS and CDR2 is FQNEAQ. This clonotype originated in a man in his fifties or sixties with active or convalescent COVID-19. The chain is made from TRBV7-8 and TRBJ2-7, with a tentative D gene TRBD2 over 5 matching bases. The source material was peripheral blood. CDR3 reads: CASSFGLSYEQYF. The DNA reads TGTGCCAGCAGCTTCGGACTTTCCTACGAGCAGTACTTC. The entire variable domain, with the stretches around the CDR3 drawn from the reference TRBV7-8 and TRBJ2-7 proteins, is GAGVSQSPRYKVAKRGQDVALRCDPISGHVSLFWYQQALGQGPEFLTYFQNEAQLDKSGLPSDRFFAERPEGSVSTLKIQRTQQEDSAVYLCASSFGLSYEQYFGPGTRLTVT.